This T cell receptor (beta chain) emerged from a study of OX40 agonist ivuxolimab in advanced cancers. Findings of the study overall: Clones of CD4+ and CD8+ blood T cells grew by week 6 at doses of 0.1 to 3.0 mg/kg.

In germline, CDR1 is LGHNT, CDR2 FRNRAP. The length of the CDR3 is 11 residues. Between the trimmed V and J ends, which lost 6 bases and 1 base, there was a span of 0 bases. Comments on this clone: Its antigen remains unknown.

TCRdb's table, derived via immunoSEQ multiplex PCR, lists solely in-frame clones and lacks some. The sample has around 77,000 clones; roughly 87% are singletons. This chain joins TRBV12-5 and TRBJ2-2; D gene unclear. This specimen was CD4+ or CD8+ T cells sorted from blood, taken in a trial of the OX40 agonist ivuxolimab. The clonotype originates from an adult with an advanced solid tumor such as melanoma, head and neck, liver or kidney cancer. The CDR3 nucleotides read TGTGCTAGTGGGAACACCGGGGAGCTGTTTTTT. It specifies CASGNTGELFF. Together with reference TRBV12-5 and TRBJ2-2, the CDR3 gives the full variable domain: DARVTQTPRHKVTEMGQEVTMRCQPILGHNTVFWYRQTMMQGLELLAYFRNRAPLDDSGMPKDRFSAEMPDATLATLKIQPSEPRDSAVYFCASGNTGELFFGEGSRLTVL.